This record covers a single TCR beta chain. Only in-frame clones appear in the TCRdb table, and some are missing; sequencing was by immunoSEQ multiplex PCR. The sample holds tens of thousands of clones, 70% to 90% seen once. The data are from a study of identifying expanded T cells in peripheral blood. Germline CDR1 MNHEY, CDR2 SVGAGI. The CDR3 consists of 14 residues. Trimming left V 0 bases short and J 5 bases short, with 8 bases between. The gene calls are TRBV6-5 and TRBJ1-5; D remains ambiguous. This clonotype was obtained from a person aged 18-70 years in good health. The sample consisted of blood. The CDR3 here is CASSYSPGDQPQHF. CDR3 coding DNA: TGTGCCAGCAGTTACTCACCAGGAGATCAGCCCCAGCATTTT.